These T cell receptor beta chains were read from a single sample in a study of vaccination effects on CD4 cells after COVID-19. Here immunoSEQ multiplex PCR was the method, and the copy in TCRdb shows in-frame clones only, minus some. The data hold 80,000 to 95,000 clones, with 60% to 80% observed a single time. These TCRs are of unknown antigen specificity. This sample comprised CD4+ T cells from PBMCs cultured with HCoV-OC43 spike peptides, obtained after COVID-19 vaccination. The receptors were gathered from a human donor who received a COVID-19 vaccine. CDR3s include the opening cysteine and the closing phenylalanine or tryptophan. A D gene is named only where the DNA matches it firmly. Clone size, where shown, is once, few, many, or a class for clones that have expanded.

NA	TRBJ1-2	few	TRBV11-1	CASSQDANYGYTF	TGTGCCAGCAGCCAGGACGCTAACTATGGCTACACCTTC
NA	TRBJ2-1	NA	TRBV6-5	CASSYLARASYNEQFF	TGTGCCAGCAGTTACCTCGCCAGGGCCTCCTACAATGAGCAGTTCTTC
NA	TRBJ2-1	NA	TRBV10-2	CASSEGVLDNEQFF	TGCGCCAGCAGTGAGGGGGTTCTGGACAATGAGCAGTTCTTC
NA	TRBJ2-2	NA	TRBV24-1	CATSDSGTVGTGELFF	TGTGCCACCAGTGATTCGGGGACCGTCGGCACCGGGGAGCTGTTTTTT
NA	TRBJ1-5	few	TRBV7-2	CASSLAGAPNQPQHF	TGTGCCAGCAGCTTAGCAGGGGCCCCCAATCAGCCCCAGCATTTT
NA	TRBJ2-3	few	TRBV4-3	CASSQAGWDTQYF	TGCGCCAGCAGCCAAGCGGGGTGGGATACGCAGTATTTT
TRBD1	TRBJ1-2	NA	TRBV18	CASSPSETGIYGYTF	TGTGCCAGCTCACCATCCGAGACAGGGATCTACGGCTACACCTTC
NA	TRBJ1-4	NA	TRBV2	CASIRTENEKLFF	TGTGCCAGCATCCGGACAGAGAATGAAAAACTGTTTTTT
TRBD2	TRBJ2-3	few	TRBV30	CAWSATSGGRSGTDTQYF	TGTGCCTGGAGCGCGACTAGCGGGGGGCGCTCTGGCACAGATACGCAGTATTTT
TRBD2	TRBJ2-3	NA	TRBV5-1	CASSGGGAGTDTQYF	TGCGCCAGCAGCGGCGGGGGGGCGGGTACAGATACGCAGTATTTT
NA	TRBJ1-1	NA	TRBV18	CASSSDGNTEAFF	TGTGCCAGCTCATCGGACGGCAACACTGAAGCTTTCTTT
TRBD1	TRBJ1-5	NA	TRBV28	CASTIDRVQQPQHF	TGTGCCAGCACCATCGACAGGGTTCAGCAGCCCCAGCATTTT
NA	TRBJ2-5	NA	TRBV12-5	CASGLLPQETQYF	TGTGCTAGTGGTTTGCTCCCGCAAGAGACCCAGTACTTC
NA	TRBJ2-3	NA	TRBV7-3	CASSFAGSTDTQYF	TGTGCCAGCAGCTTTGCAGGAAGCACAGATACGCAGTATTTT
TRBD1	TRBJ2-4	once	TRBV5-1	CASSLGGGTNIQYF	TGCGCCAGCAGCTTGGGAGGGGGCACAAACATTCAGTACTTC
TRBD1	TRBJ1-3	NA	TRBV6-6	CASSHRDRGLSSGNTIYF	TGTGCCAGCAGTCACCGGGACAGGGGTCTTAGCTCTGGAAACACCATATATTTT
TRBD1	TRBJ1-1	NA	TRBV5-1	CASSLGGTGNTEAFF	TGCGCCAGCAGCTTGGGGGGGACAGGGAATACTGAAGCTTTCTTT
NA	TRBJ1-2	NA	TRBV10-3	CAISAVSGNYGYTF	TGTGCCATCAGTGCGGTGTCGGGGAACTATGGCTACACCTTC
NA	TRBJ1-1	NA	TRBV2	CASSDPRQKMNTEAFF	TGTGCCAGCAGTGACCCACGACAGAAGATGAACACTGAAGCTTTCTTT
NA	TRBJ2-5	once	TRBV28	CASSFWALWGVVETQYF	TGTGCCAGCAGTTTTTGGGCCCTTTGGGGGGTCGTGGAGACCCAGTACTTC
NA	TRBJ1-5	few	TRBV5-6	CASSLANGRPQHF	TGTGCCAGCAGCTTGGCCAATGGGAGGCCCCAGCATTTT
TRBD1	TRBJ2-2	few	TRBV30	CARGDSPTGELFF	TGTGCCCGAGGGGACAGTCCCACCGGGGAGCTGTTTTTT
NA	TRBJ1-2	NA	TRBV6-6	CASSRENYGYTF	TGTGCCAGCAGCAGGGAAAACTATGGCTACACCTTC
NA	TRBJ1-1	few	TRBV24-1	CATSVGRLNTEAFF	TGTGCCACCAGTGTAGGACGGTTGAACACTGAAGCTTTCTTT
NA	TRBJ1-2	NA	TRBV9	CASSSPARRVDYGYTF	TGTGCCAGCAGCTCCCCAGCCAGGAGGGTGGACTATGGCTACACCTTC
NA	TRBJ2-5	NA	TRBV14	CASSQNRLETQYF	TGTGCCAGCAGCCAAAACAGATTAGAGACCCAGTACTTC
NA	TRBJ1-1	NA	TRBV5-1	CASSLGLGEDTEAFF	TGCGCCAGCAGCTTGGGTCTGGGGGAAGACACTGAAGCTTTCTTT
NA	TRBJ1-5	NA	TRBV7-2	CASSLEGIQPQHF	TGTGCCAGCAGCTTGGAGGGAATTCAGCCCCAGCATTTT
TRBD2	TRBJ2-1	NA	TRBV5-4	CASSRRIRLAGDDEQFF	TGTGCCAGCAGCCGCAGGATTCGACTAGCGGGGGACGATGAGCAGTTCTTC
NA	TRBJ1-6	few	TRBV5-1	CASSLAFREYSPLHF	TGCGCCAGCAGCTTGGCCTTTAGGGAATATTCACCCCTCCACTTT
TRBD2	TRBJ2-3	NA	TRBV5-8	CASPTASGAITDTQYF	TGTGCCAGCCCCACCGCTAGCGGGGCAATCACAGATACGCAGTATTTT
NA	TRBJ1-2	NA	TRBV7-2	CASSPYKPYGYTF	TGTGCCAGCAGCCCTTATAAACCTTATGGCTACACCTTC
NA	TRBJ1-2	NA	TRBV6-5	CASSYRSGLIYGYTF	TGTGCCAGCAGTTATCGTTCTGGGCTAATCTATGGCTACACCTTC
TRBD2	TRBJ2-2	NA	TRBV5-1	CASSLTGTSGGRNTGELFF	TGCGCCAGCAGCTTGACCGGGACTAGCGGGGGGAGAAACACCGGGGAGCTGTTTTTT
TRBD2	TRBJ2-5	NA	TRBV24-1	CATSGVSGGRPPETQYF	TGTGCCACCAGTGGCGTATCGGGGGGGCGTCCCCCAGAGACCCAGTACTTC
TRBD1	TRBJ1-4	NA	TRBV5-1	CASSSPDRGHEKLFF	TGCGCCAGCAGCTCCCCTGACAGGGGGCACGAAAAACTGTTTTTT
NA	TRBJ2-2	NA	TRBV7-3	CASSLRGGNTGELFF	TGTGCCAGCAGCTTACGAGGGGGGAACACCGGGGAGCTGTTTTTT
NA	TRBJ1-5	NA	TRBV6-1	CASSEGRAYNQPQHF	TGTGCCAGCAGTGAAGGCAGGGCTTACAATCAGCCCCAGCATTTT
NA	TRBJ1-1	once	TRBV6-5	CASRLREGGTEAFF	TGTGCCAGCAGACTCCGGGAGGGAGGGACTGAAGCTTTCTTT
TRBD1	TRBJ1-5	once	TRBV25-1	CANPDRDQPQHF	TGTGCCAACCCGGACAGGGATCAGCCCCAGCATTTT
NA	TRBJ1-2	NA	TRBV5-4	CASSLRGATYGYTF	TGTGCCAGCAGCTTGCGGGGGGCGACTTATGGCTACACCTTC
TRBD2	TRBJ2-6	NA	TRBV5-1	CASSSRTSGGPSGANVLTF	TGCGCCAGCAGCTCACGGACTAGCGGGGGGCCCTCTGGGGCCAACGTCCTGACTTTC
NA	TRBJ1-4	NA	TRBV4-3	CASSQDINEKLFF	TGCGCCAGCAGCCAAGATATTAATGAAAAACTGTTTTTT
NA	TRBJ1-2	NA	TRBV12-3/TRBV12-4	CASSFRQGYGYTF	TGTGCCAGCAGTTTTCGTCAGGGCTATGGCTACACCTTC
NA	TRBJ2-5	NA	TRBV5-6	CASSRTPETQYF	TGTGCCAGCAGCCGAACCCCCGAGACCCAGTACTTC
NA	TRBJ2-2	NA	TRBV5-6	CASSLGNTGELFF	TGTGCCAGCAGCTTGGGGAACACCGGGGAGCTGTTTTTT
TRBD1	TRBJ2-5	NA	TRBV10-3	CAISGTGVETQYF	TGTGCCATCAGTGGGACAGGGGTGGAGACCCAGTACTTC
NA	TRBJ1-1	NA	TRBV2	CATRHNMNTEAFF	TGTGCCACCAGACATAATATGAACACTGAAGCTTTCTTT
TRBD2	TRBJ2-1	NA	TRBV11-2	CASSVRSSGERNNEQFF	TGTGCCAGCAGCGTCAGGTCGAGCGGGGAAAGGAACAATGAGCAGTTCTTC
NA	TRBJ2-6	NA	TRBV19	CASNRPLSGANVLTF	TGTGCCAGTAATAGGCCCCTCTCTGGGGCCAACGTCCTGACTTTC
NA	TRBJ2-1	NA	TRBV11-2	CASSGELISNNEQFF	TGTGCCAGCAGTGGGGAGTTGATTAGTAACAATGAGCAGTTCTTC
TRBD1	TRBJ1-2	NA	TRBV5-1	CASSRDSYGYTF	TGCGCCAGCAGTCGGGACAGCTATGGCTACACCTTC
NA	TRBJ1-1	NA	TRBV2	CASSEGQEVTEAFF	TGTGCCAGCAGTGAAGGACAGGAAGTCACTGAAGCTTTCTTT
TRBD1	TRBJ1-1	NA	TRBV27	CASSSPGQGFRTEAFF	TGTGCCAGCAGTTCTCCGGGACAGGGGTTTCGGACTGAAGCTTTCTTT
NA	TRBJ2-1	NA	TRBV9	CASSVAGGPYNEQFF	TGTGCCAGCAGCGTAGCCGGCGGCCCCTACAATGAGCAGTTCTTC